These 17 T cell receptor beta chains were sequenced from one sample in a study of cytomegalovirus exposure and HLA in healthy donors. The PCR contained 60 Vbeta and 13 Jbeta primers. TCRdb's copy holds only in-frame clones and misses some; the assay was immunoSEQ multiplex PCR. The sample yields 200,000 or so clones, roughly four fifths seen once. Input material: PBMCs. Receptors were obtained from a woman between 45 and 65 years old in good health and CMV-seropositive.

The chain is built from TRBV7-9 and TRBJ2-2; 15 bases match TRBD2. The CDR3 has 17 residues. The germline CDR1 and CDR2 sequences are SEHNR and FQNEAQ (reference sequence). Trimming removed 5 bases from V and 8 bases from J; junction bases left unmatched: 9. The DNA for the CDR3 is TGTGCCAGCAGCAGAATCCCGGGACTAGCGGGAGGAGGGGAGCTGTTTTTT. It is translated as CASSRIPGLAGGGELFF.

This clone was observed once. The V gene is TRBV5-6, the J gene TRBJ2-3; 7 nucleotides match TRBD1. The germline V gene encodes CDR1 SGHDT and CDR2 YYEEEE. The CDR3 sequence is 14 residues long. Trimming at V came to 4 bases and at J to 3 bases, leaving 5 bases not matched to a gene. The CDR3, as DNA: TGTGCCAGCAGCCGAACAGGGGCGACAGATACGCAGTATTTT. Translation: CASSRTGATDTQYF.

The J gene is TRBJ2-7, the V gene TRBV2; possible D gene TRBD1, 5 bases. This CDR3 spans 12 amino acids. V lost 4 bases and J lost 6, with 10 bases in between. CDR1 is SNHLY, CDR2 FYNNEI, per germline. Here the CDR3 reads CASSGQGGEQYF. The CDR3 DNA sequence: TGTGCCAGCAGTGGGCAGGGCGGCGAGCAGTACTTC.

V usage is TRBV18 and J usage is TRBJ2-1, with 8 positions matching TRBD1. This CDR3 comprises 12 residues. Germline trimming cut 5 bases from V and 12 bases from J; bases unmatched to any gene: 6. Germline V gene sequence: CDR1 KGHSH, CDR2 LQKENI. CDR3 in amino acids: CASSAGQASQFF. The DNA for the CDR3 is TGTGCCAGCTCAGCGGGACAGGCTTCGCAGTTCTTC.

Worth noting for this clone: This sample also contains other DNA sequences that code for the same CDR3. The rearrangement uses TRBV7-9 and TRBJ1-2; TRBD1 might be the D (5 bases). Trimming left V 4 bases short and J 2 bases short, with 8 bases between. This CDR3 is built from 13 residues. In germline, CDR1 is SEHNR, CDR2 FQNEAQ (reference sequence). This CDR3 is CASSSDSNYGYTF. DNA of the CDR3: TGTGCCAGCAGCTCAGACAGCAACTATGGCTACACCTTC.

The rearrangement links TRBV4-1 to TRBJ1-4; 10 bases line up with TRBD1. V trimming: 4 bases; J trimming: 6 bases; junction bases outside the gene matches: 11. The CDR3 runs 17 residues. Per germline, CDR1 MGHRA and CDR2 YSYEKL. The CDR3 sequence: CASSPTIADRGHEKLFF. Here the CDR3 DNA reads TGCGCCAGCAGCCCCACTATAGCCGACAGGGGGCATGAAAAACTGTTTTTT.

This sequence joins TRBV6-5 and TRBJ2-1; D is perhaps TRBD2 (5 bases). This CDR3 contains 16 residues. Germline V gene sequence: CDR1 MNHEY, CDR2 SVGAGI. Between the trimmed V and J ends, which lost 2 bases and 2 bases, there was a span of 13 bases. The DNA of the CDR3 is TGTGCCAGCAGTTACCGCGACGGGGTTCCCTACAATGAGCAGTTCTTC. This codes for CASSYRDGVPYNEQFF.

In its sample, this clone was seen once. This chain connects TRBV7-9 to TRBJ2-7; 8 nucleotides line up with TRBD1. The CDR3 length is 14 residues. Germline CDR1 SEHNR, CDR2 FQNEAQ (reference sequence). V gave up 3 bases and J gave up 3 bases; unmatched junction bases: 4. This CDR3 is CASSFSGGNYEQYF. The CDR3 coding sequence is TGTGCCAGCAGCTTTTCAGGGGGCAACTACGAGCAGTACTTC.

This chain uses TRBV5-6 with TRBJ2-3, with 7 positions matching TRBD2. V lost 0 bases, J lost 3 bases, and 4 bases stayed unmatched. Germline values: CDR1 SGHDT, CDR2 YYEEEE. The CDR3 consists of 15 residues. The DNA for the CDR3 is TGTGCCAGCAGCTTGGAAATAGCGGGTACAGATACGCAGTATTTT. This sequence encodes CASSLEIAGTDTQYF.

The chain employs TRBV5-1 and TRBJ2-3; TRBD1 matches 10 bases. This CDR3 region has 14 residues. CDR1 and CDR2 from the germline V gene are SGHRS and YFSETQ. The ends lost 3 bases at V and 6 bases at J; junction bases unmatched: 4. The chain's CDR3 is CASSSGQGPDTQYF. CDR3 in DNA: TGCGCCAGCAGCTCGGGACAGGGGCCCGATACGCAGTATTTT. Full variable domain (outside the CDR3, taken from reference TRBV5-1 and TRBJ2-3): KAGVTQTPRYLIKTRGQQVTLSCSPISGHRSVSWYQQTPGQGLQFLFEYFSETQRNKGNFPGRFSGRQFSNSRSEMNVSTLELGDSALYLCASSSGQGPDTQYFGPGTRLTVL.

This clone was counted once. The chain uses TRBV7-9 and TRBJ2-2; D gene unclear. Between the trimmed V and J ends, which lost 1 base and 2 bases, there was a span of 14 bases. The germline V gene has CDR1 SEHNR and CDR2 FQNEAQ (reference sequence). The CDR3 loop spans 17 amino acids. The CDR3 DNA follows: TGTGCCAGCAGCTTAGGGGCAGAAGCCTTAAACACCGGGGAGCTGTTTTTT. Translating it yields CASSLGAEALNTGELFF.

This CDR3 is CASIRTTGGVSMWYF. The DNA of the CDR3 is TGTGCCAGCATTAGGACAACAGGGGGCGTCAGCATGTGGTACTTC. The chain joins TRBV5-6 to TRBJ2-5, with TRBD1 identical over 9 bases. The CDR3 sequence is 15 residues long. CDR1 and CDR2 from the germline V gene are SGHDT and YYEEEE. Trimming took 6 bases from V and 13 from J; bases not matched to a gene: 19. Looking up the rest from reference TRBV5-6 and TRBJ2-5 gives the full variable domain: DAGVTQSPTHLIKTRGQQVTLRCSPKSGHDTVSWYQQALGQGPQFIFQYYEEEERQRGNFPDRFSGHQFPNYSSELNVNALLLGDSALYLCASIRTTGGVSMWYFGPGTRLLVL.

V usage is TRBV19 and J usage is TRBJ1-1; D gene unclear. Germline values: CDR1 LNHDA, CDR2 SQIVND (reference sequence). The CDR3 covers 11 residues. The V gene lost 6 bases and the J gene lost 2 bases, with 4 bases spanning the gap. This CDR3 is CASRLNTEAFF. Here the CDR3 DNA reads TGTGCCAGTAGATTAAACACTGAAGCTTTCTTT.

This chain links TRBV6-1 with TRBJ2-7; TRBD1 aligns across 9 bases. The CDR3 length is 14 residues. Germline V lookup: CDR1 MNHNS, CDR2 SASEGT. Trimming at V came to 6 bases and at J to 6 bases, leaving 9 bases not matched to a gene. The CDR3 reads CASRSGTGTLEQYF. The DNA of the CDR3 is TGTGCCAGCAGATCCGGGACAGGGACACTCGAGCAGTACTTC.

The V gene is TRBV11-2, the J gene TRBJ2-7; D is unresolved. This CDR3 region has 15 residues. In germline, CDR1 is SGHAT, CDR2 FQNNGV. The germline V and J ends were trimmed by 1 base and 0 bases, with 10 bases remaining between them. CDR3 in amino acids: CASSLAPVSSYEQYF. DNA for the CDR3: TGTGCCAGCAGCTTAGCCCCTGTCAGCTCCTACGAGCAGTACTTC.

The chain is built from TRBV18 and TRBJ1-5; the D is unclear. The CDR3 spans 14 residues. CDR1 is KGHSH, CDR2 LQKENI, per germline. Deletions cut 0 bases from V and 10 bases from J, with 13 bases between. The CDR3 reads CASSPPAALGPQHF. Written as DNA, the CDR3 is TGTGCCAGCTCACCACCGGCCGCCCTTGGTCCCCAGCATTTT.

CDR3 DNA sequence: TGCGCCAGCAGCTTAGGACACCCGAACACCGGGGAGCTGTTTTTT. Amino acid sequence: CASSLGHPNTGELFF. This chain connects TRBV5-1 to TRBJ2-2; perhaps TRBD1 as D (5 bases). The V gene lost 2 bases and the J gene lost 0 bases, with 8 bases spanning the gap. The CDR3 spans 15 residues. The germline gives CDR1 SGHRS, CDR2 YFSETQ.